Shown below are 27 T cell receptor beta chains from a single sample sequenced in a study of blood T cells in healthy people across ages. Sample-barcoded 5' priming and a J-beta primer mix drove a second PCR of about 6 to 12 cycles. In TCRdb, the 5' RACE reads were re-called with MiXCR into one record per CDR3 protein. The sample lists 1.5 million to 2 million distinct CDR3 sequences; just under 50% were seen once. The sequenced sample consisted of blood. Receptors were obtained from a woman aged 40 to 50 in good health.

This clonotype was observed a handful of times. V is TRBV20-1 and J is TRBJ1-5, with no clear D. V lost 3 bases and J lost 2, with 14 bases in between. Germline-derived CDR1 and CDR2 are DFQATT and SNEGSKA (reference sequence). This CDR3 has 15 residues. The CDR3 reads CSASSFLSRNQPQHF. In DNA form, the CDR3 reads TGCAGTGCTAGCAGTTTTTTGAGTCGCAATCAGCCCCAGCATTTT.

The gene calls are TRBV12-3 or TRBV12-4 and TRBJ1-6; no clear D. This CDR3 contains 15 residues. V was cut by 6 bases and J by 12 bases, with 21 bases left in between. This chain's CDR3 is CASRTSTAPTQPLHF. DNA for the CDR3: TGTGCCAGCAGGACATCCACAGCTCCAACCCAACCCCTCCACTTT.

The chain joins TRBV5-1 to TRBJ2-7; 9 bases fit TRBD1. There are 16 residues in the CDR3. The trim removed 0 bases at V and 6 bases at J, leaving 10 bases unmatched. Germline CDR1 SGHRS, CDR2 YFSETQ. The CDR3 reads CASSLGDREMTSEQYF. The CDR3 region has the DNA TGCGCCAGCAGCTTGGGGGACAGGGAGATGACCTCCGAGCAGTACTTC.

V gene TRBV4-3 combines with J gene TRBJ2-3; D might be TRBD2 (6 bases). CDR3 size: 16 residues. Germline V gives CDR1 LGHNA, CDR2 YSLEER. The V end was cut by 3 bases, the J end by 6 bases, with 19 bases between. The CDR3 sequence: CASSQATPAAGDTQYF. CDR3 DNA sequence: TGCGCCAGCAGCCAGGCCACACCCGCGGCGGGGGATACGCAGTATTTT.

This chain links TRBV4-3 with TRBJ2-7; D not certain. The germline V gene encodes CDR1 LGHNA and CDR2 YSLEER. The CDR3 extends over 16 amino acids. The ends were cut back, 4 bases at V and 3 bases at J, with 19 bases in the middle. The CDR3: CASSRKLSQRNYEQYF. The CDR3 region has the DNA TGCGCCAGCAGCCGAAAGCTCTCCCAAAGAAACTACGAGCAGTACTTC.

This clonotype was recorded only once. The CDR3 here is CAISWTGTNEKLFF. The DNA for the CDR3 is TGTGCCATCAGCTGGACAGGGACTAATGAAAAACTGTTTTTT. V and J are TRBV10-3 and TRBJ1-4, with 8 bases identical to TRBD1. CDR3 length equals 14 residues. Germline lookup yields CDR1 ENHRY and CDR2 SYGVKD. The V segment lost 6 bases and the J segment 2 bases; nucleotides outside the gene matches: 2.

This chain connects TRBV6-6 to TRBJ2-3; TRBD2 aligns across 8 bases. CDR1 MNHNY and CDR2 SVGAGI come from the germline V gene (reference sequence). The V and J ends lost 6 bases and 0 bases, in that order; junction bases with no gene match: 5. The CDR3 sequence is 15 residues long. The CDR3 sequence is CASSVAGRSTDTQYF. DNA for the CDR3: TGTGCCAGCAGCGTAGCGGGGAGGAGCACAGATACGCAGTATTTT.

This CDR3 reads CASNSRRETQYF. The CDR3 bases are TGTGCCAGCAACTCGAGACGGGAGACCCAGTACTTC. The chain is built from TRBV28 and TRBJ2-4; D remains unclear. The end of the DNA is better explained by TRBJ2-5, so the J call may be wrong. The germline V gene has CDR1 MDHEN and CDR2 SYDVKM. The CDR3 covers 12 residues.

V gene TRBV28 combines with J gene TRBJ1-2; a weak D match, TRBD1 (5 bases). Germline V lookup: CDR1 MDHEN, CDR2 SYDVKM. V was trimmed by 3 bases and J by 6 bases, leaving 17 bases between them. The CDR3 is made up of 15 amino acids. The CDR3 here is CASSLYGGGRHGYTF. The CDR3 DNA follows: TGTGCCAGCAGTTTGTATGGGGGTGGTCGTCATGGCTACACCTTC.

This chain links TRBV27 with TRBJ2-6; maybe TRBD2 (6 bases). Germline loops: CDR1 MNHEY, CDR2 SMNVEV (reference sequence). The CDR3 has 16 residues. V shed 4 bases and J shed 2 bases, with 12 bases lying between them. CDR3 nucleotide sequence: TGTGCCAGCAGTTCAGGGTGGGGGGCTGGGGCCAACGTCCTGACTTTC. Translating it yields CASSSGWGAGANVLTF.

The sample holds a few counts of this clonotype. The chain recombines TRBV4-2 with TRBJ1-2; no definite D call. Trimming pared 0 bases from V and 8 bases from J, leaving 10 bases between. The germline V gene has CDR1 LGHNA and CDR2 YNFKEQ. This CDR3 is built from 13 residues. CDR3 residues: CASSQDPLDGYTF. CDR3 bases: TGTGCCAGCAGCCAAGACCCTTTAGACGGCTACACCTTC.

The chain uses TRBV6-1 and TRBJ2-3; 10 positions match TRBD2. CDR1 is MNHNS, CDR2 SASEGT, per germline. J was trimmed by 4 bases and V by 2 bases; bases with no gene match: 3. The CDR3 sequence is 15 residues long. The CDR3 loop reads CASSETSGVADTQYF. CDR3 DNA: TGTGCCAGCAGTGAAACTAGCGGGGTCGCAGATACGCAGTATTTT.

The count of this clonotype is one. The V gene is TRBV9, the J gene TRBJ2-1; 7 positions agree with TRBD2. The germline V gene encodes CDR1 SGDLS and CDR2 YYNGEE. J lost 2 bases, V lost 0 bases, and 5 bases had no gene match. The CDR3 loop spans 16 amino acids. The CDR3, as DNA: TGTGCCAGCAGCGTAGCTAGCGGTGGTCCCTACAATGAGCAGTTCTTC. This encodes CASSVASGGPYNEQFF.

This clonotype was detected only a few times. This sequence joins TRBV3-1 and TRBJ1-2; D is unclear. Germline-derived CDR1 and CDR2 are LGHDT and YNNKEL (reference sequence). This CDR3 spans 15 amino acids. Between the trimmed V and J ends, which lost 0 bases and 2 bases, there was a span of 10 bases. The CDR3 loop is CASSQDVGRNYGYTF. As DNA, the CDR3 is TGTGCCAGCAGCCAAGATGTAGGCAGGAACTATGGCTACACCTTC.

Ten or more counts support this clonotype. The V call is TRBV12-3 or TRBV12-4, the J call TRBJ2-5, with D maybe TRBD1 (6 bases). The CDR3 has 14 residues. V lost 4 bases to trimming and J lost 1 base, with 10 bases between them. CDR3: CASSSGQTQETQYF. The DNA for the CDR3 is TGTGCCAGCAGTTCCGGACAGACCCAAGAGACCCAGTACTTC.

In its sample, this clonotype was seen a few times. The V call is TRBV20-1, the J call TRBJ2-1, with 8 bases identical to TRBD2. Germline V gene lookup returns CDR1 DFQATT and CDR2 SNEGSKA (reference sequence). This CDR3 is 13 amino acids long. Losses at the gene ends were 4 bases for V and 6 bases for J; bases not matched to a gene: 5. In nucleotides, the CDR3 is TGCAGTGCTATGCGGGGGGCGGGCAATGAGCAGTTCTTC. It codes for CSAMRGAGNEQFF.

The chain joins TRBV9 to TRBJ2-7; perhaps TRBD2 as D (6 bases). TRBJ2-1 matches the DNA end more closely, so the J call is doubtful. The CDR3 is made up of 14 amino acids. CDR1 is SGDLS and CDR2 is YYNGEE in the germline V gene. CDR3 sequence reads: CASSVVGGKGEQFF. As DNA, the CDR3 is TGTGCCAGCAGCGTAGTCGGCGGGAAGGGAGAGCAGTTCTTC.

The V gene is TRBV7-2, the J gene TRBJ2-3; unclear D gene. V lost 5 bases and J lost 6, with 12 bases in between. Germline values: CDR1 SGHTA, CDR2 FQGNSA. This CDR3 spans 13 amino acids. CDR3 amino acids: CASSPTPADTQYF. The CDR3, as DNA: TGTGCCAGCAGCCCCACGCCCGCGGATACGCAGTATTTT.

V and J are TRBV4-3 and TRBJ2-7; 7 bases are a match to TRBD1. Trimming cost V 3 bases and J 3 bases; bases outside gene matches: 5. Germline V gene lookup returns CDR1 LGHNA and CDR2 YSLEER. This CDR3 has 14 amino acids. CDR3 bases: TGCGCCAGCAGCCAGGCCCGGGACAGCTACGAGCAGTACTTC. It is translated as CASSQARDSYEQYF.

The chain has TRBV5-1 and TRBJ2-3, with 8 bases aligning to TRBD1. Per the germline V gene, CDR1 is SGHRS and CDR2 is YFSETQ. Trimming cost V 3 bases and J 0 bases; bases outside gene matches: 6. The CDR3 sequence is 16 residues long. The CDR3: CASSSGQGPSTDTQYF. The CDR3 DNA reads TGCGCCAGCAGCTCTGGACAGGGCCCTAGCACAGATACGCAGTATTTT.

Concerning this clonotype itself: One end of the junction does not line up with germline, which may come from a read error. The J gene is TRBJ1-1, the V gene TRBV5-6, with 7 bases fitting TRBD1. The germline CDR1 and CDR2 sequences are SGHDT and YYEEEE. This CDR3 is built from 13 residues. The CDR3 loop is CASMGQRTPEVFF. DNA of the CDR3: TGTGCCAGCATGGGACAGAGGACCCCTGAAGTTTTCTTT.

The chain is built from TRBV20-1 and TRBJ2-1; D not certain. V lost 2 bases and J 9 bases, leaving 14 bases between the germline ends. Germline V CDR1 and CDR2: DFQATT, SNEGSKA (reference sequence). The CDR3 extends over 13 amino acids. CDR3: CSARPFPIGEQFF. CDR3 coding DNA: TGCAGTGCTAGACCCTTCCCTATCGGTGAGCAGTTCTTC.

This clonotype was observed a few times. The chain links TRBV4-2 to TRBJ1-2; D is uncertain. Germline V gene sequence: CDR1 LGHNA, CDR2 YNFKEQ. The CDR3 is made up of 15 amino acids. Trimming took off 0 bases at V and 4 bases at J, with 12 bases between the two ends. The CDR3 loop is CASSQDRNPGYGYTF. For the CDR3, the DNA is TGTGCCAGCAGCCAAGATAGAAATCCTGGCTATGGCTACACCTTC.

The rearrangement uses TRBV5-1 and TRBJ2-1; D is perhaps TRBD2 (5 bases). The CDR3 is 15 residues long. V gave up 4 bases and J gave up 4 bases, with 15 bases separating them. Germline V lookup: CDR1 SGHRS, CDR2 YFSETQ. CDR3 region: CASSGDYGRYNEQFF. The CDR3 DNA reads TGCGCCAGCAGCGGTGACTACGGGCGTTACAATGAGCAGTTCTTC.

This clonotype was picked up a small number of times. The J gene is TRBJ2-4, the V gene TRBV7-2; 11 nucleotides match TRBD1. The germline gives CDR1 SGHTA, CDR2 FQGNSA. Trimming at V came to 4 bases and at J to 6 bases, leaving 5 bases not matched to a gene. The CDR3 is made up of 15 amino acids. In DNA form, the CDR3 reads TGTGCCAGCAGCTCGGGACAGGGGGTCGGAAACATTCAGTACTTC. This sequence encodes CASSSGQGVGNIQYF.

The chain joins TRBV20-1 to TRBJ2-5; D is possibly TRBD2 (5 bases). The CDR3 has 13 amino acids. The germline CDR1 and CDR2 sequences are DFQATT and SNEGSKA (reference sequence). The V gene lost 0 bases and the J gene lost 5 bases, with 10 bases spanning the gap. The CDR3, as DNA: TGCAGTGCTAGAGATCCTAGGAGGGAGACCCAGTACTTC. This codes for CSARDPRRETQYF.

The V and J genes are TRBV7-2 and TRBJ2-1; a possible D gene is TRBD1 (5 bases). The CDR3 runs to 12 residues. Trimming stripped 8 bases from V and 9 bases from J, with 14 bases between. The germline CDR1 and CDR2 sequences are SGHTA and FQGNSA. The CDR3: CASLAGSAEQFF. CDR3 sequence (DNA): TGTGCCAGCCTGGCAGGGTCGGCTGAGCAGTTCTTC.